Below are 7 T cell receptor beta chains sequenced from a single sample in a study of blood T cells in healthy people across ages. Combining a sample-barcoded 5' primer with a J-beta primer mix, a second PCR ran for about 7 to 11 cycles. TCRdb processed the 5' RACE reads anew with MiXCR; each CDR3 protein has one entry. The profile shows some 1.8 million distinct CDR3 sequences, 30% to 40% of them singletons. Sequencing was carried out using blood. The source of these receptors is a human donor in good health.

The chain is built from TRBV29-1 and TRBJ2-2, with 7 bases fitting TRBD1. Germline V gene data show CDR1 as SQVTM and CDR2 as ANQGSEA. With 7 bases clipped from V and 3 bases from J, the junction kept 2 bases outside the gene matches. The CDR3 is made up of 12 amino acids. The CDR3: CSGTGDTGELFF. The CDR3, as DNA: TGCAGCGGTACAGGGGACACCGGGGAGCTGTTTTTT.

This clonotype was seen more than once but under ten times. The CDR3 reads CASSLVGLPNEQFF. In nucleotides, the CDR3 is TGTGCCAGCAGCTTAGTCGGACTCCCCAATGAGCAGTTCTTC. This sequence joins TRBV11-3 and TRBJ2-1; maybe TRBD2 (5 bases). There are 14 residues in the CDR3. The germline gives CDR1 SGHNT, CDR2 YENEEA. The germline V and J ends were trimmed by 1 base and 6 bases, with 10 bases remaining between them.

V gene TRBV5-1 combines with J gene TRBJ1-2; D not certain. V was clipped by 3 bases and J by 7 bases, with 10 bases between them. The germline V gene encodes CDR1 SGHRS and CDR2 YFSETQ. This CDR3 contains 12 residues. The CDR3 reads CASSSDYSGYTF. For the CDR3, the DNA is TGCGCCAGCAGCTCCGATTACTCTGGCTACACCTTC. The full variable domain, completed using reference TRBV5-1 and TRBJ1-2, is KAGVTQTPRYLIKTRGQQVTLSCSPISGHRSVSWYQQTPGQGLQFLFEYFSETQRNKGNFPGRFSGRQFSNSRSEMNVSTLELGDSALYLCASSSDYSGYTFGSGTRLTVV.

This clonotype has only a few counts. J is TRBJ2-7 and V is TRBV3-1; 7 nucleotides line up with TRBD1. V was pared by 4 bases and J by 3 bases, with 9 bases of the junction left unmatched. Per the germline V gene, CDR1 is LGHDT and CDR2 is YNNKEL (reference sequence). The CDR3 is made up of 15 amino acids. CDR3 loop: CASSPQTGKSYEQYF. As DNA, the CDR3 is TGTGCCAGCAGCCCCCAGACAGGGAAAAGCTACGAGCAGTACTTC.

This clonotype was detected only a few times. V is TRBV13 and J is TRBJ2-1; either TRBD1 or TRBD2 may supply D (5 bases each). There are 14 residues in the CDR3. CDR1 is PRHDT, CDR2 FYEKMQ, per germline (reference sequence). The V end was cut by 3 bases, the J end by 8 bases, with 14 bases between. The CDR3 sequence is CASSFWDGGDEQFF. CDR3 nucleotide sequence: TGTGCCAGCAGCTTTTGGGACGGCGGAGATGAGCAGTTCTTC.

The chain uses TRBV6-6 and TRBJ1-5, with 9 nucleotides matching TRBD1. This CDR3 contains 13 residues. Germline trimming cut 10 bases from V and 4 bases from J; bases unmatched to any gene: 5. The germline gives CDR1 MNHNY, CDR2 SVGAGI (reference sequence). CDR3 protein: CATRDRENQPQHF. DNA for the CDR3: TGTGCCACCCGGGACAGGGAAAATCAGCCCCAGCATTTT.

The gene calls are TRBV4-2 and TRBJ2-5; 8 positions match TRBD1. V shed 4 bases and J 3 bases; nucleotides not matched to a gene: 4. This CDR3 spans 14 amino acids. Germline CDR1 reads LGHNA; CDR2 reads YNFKEQ. The CDR3 DNA follows: TGTGCCAGCAGCCCCTCGGACAGGGAAGAGACCCAGTACTTC. Protein product: CASSPSDREETQYF.